The entry below gives a single TCR beta chain sequence along with its context. Its antigen is currently unknown. The primer mix had 60 Vbeta and 13 Jbeta primers. The table came from immunoSEQ multiplex PCR; TCRdb's copy has only in-frame clones and leaves some out. The repertoire holds 150,000 or so clones, with 70% to 85% as singletons. This record belongs to a study of cytomegalovirus exposure and HLA in healthy donors. Study in general: Counted in an early data release were about 85 million unique TCRs from HLA-typed donors. Findings and limits, study-wide: What a later analysis reportedly showed was that an Asian-associated ancestry cluster had fewer N-insertions than the approximately 700-donor mean. Published work reported that the classifier diagnosed cytomegalovirus status with high specificity and sensitivity. Accurate prediction of most subjects' HLA-A and HLA-B alleles from TCR beta sequences was reported.

This CDR3 comprises 15 residues. Germline V gene data show CDR1 as SNHLY and CDR2 as FYNNEI. The V and J ends lost 7 bases and 3 bases, in that order; junction bases with no gene match: 7. The sequencing sample was made of PBMCs. The TCR sequence derives from a female donor in good health and CMV-seronegative. The V and J genes are TRBV2 and TRBJ2-1, with TRBD1 matching over 9 bases. CDR3 bases: TGTGCCAGCACCTTAGACAGGGGGAACTACAATGAGCAGTTCTTC. Translated, it gives CASTLDRGNYNEQFF.